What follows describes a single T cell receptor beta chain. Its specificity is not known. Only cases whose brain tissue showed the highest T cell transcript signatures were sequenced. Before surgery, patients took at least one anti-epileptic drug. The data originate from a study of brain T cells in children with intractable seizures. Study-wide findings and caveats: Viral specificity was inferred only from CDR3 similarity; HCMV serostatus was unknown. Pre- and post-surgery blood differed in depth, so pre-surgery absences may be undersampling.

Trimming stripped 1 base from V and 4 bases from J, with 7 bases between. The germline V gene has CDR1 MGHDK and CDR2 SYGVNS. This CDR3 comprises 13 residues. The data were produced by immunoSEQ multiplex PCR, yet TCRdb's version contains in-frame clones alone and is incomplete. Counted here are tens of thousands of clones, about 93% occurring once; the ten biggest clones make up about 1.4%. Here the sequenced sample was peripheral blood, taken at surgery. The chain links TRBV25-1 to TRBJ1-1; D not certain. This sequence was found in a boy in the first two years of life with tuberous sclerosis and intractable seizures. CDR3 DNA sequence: TGTGCCAGCAGTGAATTCTGGGGCACTGAAGCTTTCTTT. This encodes CASSEFWGTEAFF.